This TCR beta chain was documented in a study of T cells in Graves' hyperthyroidism and ophthalmopathy (dated by TCRdb to 2018 to 2020). Background on the whole study: Peripheral blood samples were taken at the time of initial diagnosis, prior to any treatment. The 75 to 100 discovery patients were divided at random into training and test sets in a 7:3 ratio. In addition, the study compared T-cell repertoires in thyroid tissue and in blood from about 6 Graves' hyperthyroidism patients. Prospective prediction of ophthalmopathy was tested in an independent validation cohort of 18 to 20 hyperthyroidism patients and 17 patients who later progressed to ophthalmopathy. To identify distinguishing TCR V-J signatures, a discovery cohort of about 100 patients was used, comprising 43 with Graves' ophthalmopathy and around 60 with stable Graves' hyperthyroidism. Following sampling, methimazole starting at 30 mg daily was given to hyperthyroidism patients, and high-dose intravenous methylprednisolone was given to ophthalmopathy patients. TCR Vbeta CDR3 sequencing of roughly 140 peripheral blood samples (43 ophthalmopathy, approximately 80 hyperthyroidism and approximately 17 progressor patients) is reported in the paper.

Paper-wide results and their limitations: In validation, the model predicted progression to ophthalmopathy with approximately 71% sensitivity and less than 80% specificity, a median of roughly seven months before onset. Most expanded thyroid clonotypes (frequency above 0.001) were also detected in blood, suggesting blood repertoires may reflect thyroid immune responses. Ophthalmopathy was separated from stable hyperthyroidism by a 13 V-J signature model, with around 90% sensitivity and about 81% specificity obtained in cross-validation and 80%/75% obtained in testing. Sample size was not statistically predetermined, and blinding of investigators to group allocation was not performed.

The table lists this clonotype with many counts. The target of this receptor is not known. No qualities accompany the bases; no much larger clone lies one base away. The TCR beta CDR3 regions were amplified from the RNA transcripts. For the first round of RT-PCR on the TCR CDR3, the HTBI primer set was used together with the Qiagen OneStep RT-PCR kit. Libraries were constructed in a second round of multiplex PCR, after which size selection and purification were carried out. The libraries were sequenced on an Illumina HiSeq2000 using paired-end 100 bp reads. In the paper's pipeline: SOAPnuke was used to process the raw data, with reads discarded if the reads contained adapters or uncalled bases, had a mean Phred below 15, or lacked an exact constant-primer or identifier match. COPE v1.2.5 was used to merge high-quality paired reads, and clonotypes were defined as unique nucleotide sequences. MiTCR v1.1 was used to align clonotypes to the IMGT TRBV, TRBD and TRBJ reference segments. Analysis was restricted to V-J combinations with a frequency above 0.0001, which covered roughly 99% of repertoires. The TCS score was defined as the ratio of F50 (clonal expansion) to E x V (chaos), calculated using BLOSUM62-based TCRdist between CDR3 peptides within each V-J. Welch's t-statistics and random forest reduced fewer than 600 V-J features to roughly 13, which were used in a naive Bayes classifier (R e1071). The public reads were reprocessed in TCRdb via fastp at Q25 and MiXCR, keeping in-frame beta chains. Each entry merges the rows of one CDR3 protein and shows their most common DNA and genes. The V and J calls, along with clone size, are taken from TCRdb and not from the paper's own processing. The sample table lists some 250,000 distinct CDR3 sequences, roughly 15% of them with a count of one. The top ten clonotypes cover about an eighth of the sample.

From the germline V gene (reference sequence), CDR1 is MNHEY and CDR2 is SMNVEV. Counted from cysteine to phenylalanine, this CDR3 has 15 amino acids. The kept DNA is CDR3 alone, 45 bases in frame from the first base. Trimming takes 5 bases off V and 5 bases off J; junction bases not matched to a gene: 7. Hyperthyroidism patients were newly diagnosed, had a disease duration of under 2 months, and were aged 18 to 65 years. Exclusion was applied to patients with uncontrolled infections, other autoimmune diseases, pregnancy or lactation. Clinical symptoms, serum thyroxine and TRAb, thyroid ultrasound, and orbital computed tomography formed the basis for the diagnoses. Blood from progressor patients was drawn when they were first diagnosed with hyperthyroidism, before any ophthalmopathy symptoms appeared. PBMCs were separated from approximately 10 ml of fresh peripheral blood using Ficoll-Paque density gradient centrifugation. Progressor patients were defined as those initially diagnosed with Graves' hyperthyroidism in whom ophthalmopathy developed during follow-up. Total RNA was extracted with Trizol reagent, and quality was checked on an Agilent 2100 Bioanalyzer.

The V and J genes are TRBV27 and TRBJ2-2, with 8 bases matching TRBD2. Sequencing used blood. This receptor was taken from a woman between 40 and 50 years old with Graves' hyperthyroidism that later progressed to Graves' ophthalmopathy. The sequenced DNA: TGTGCCAGCAGTCCGGGACTAGTTTGGACCGGGGAGCTGTTTTTT. Its translation reads: CASSPGLVWTGELFF.